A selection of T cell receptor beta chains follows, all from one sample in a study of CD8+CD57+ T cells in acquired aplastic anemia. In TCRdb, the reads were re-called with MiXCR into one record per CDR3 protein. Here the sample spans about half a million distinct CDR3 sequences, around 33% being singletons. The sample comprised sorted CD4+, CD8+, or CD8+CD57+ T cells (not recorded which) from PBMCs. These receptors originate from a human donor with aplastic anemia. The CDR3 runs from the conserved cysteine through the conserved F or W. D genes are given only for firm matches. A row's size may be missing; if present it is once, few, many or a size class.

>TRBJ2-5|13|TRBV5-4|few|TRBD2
TGTGCCAGCAGCTTGGGGACTAGCAGGGTAGGGTACTTC
CASSLGTSRVGYF
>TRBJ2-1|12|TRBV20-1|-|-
TGCAGTGTTCCAGGGCCGCACAATGAGCAGTTCTTC
CSVPGPHNEQFF
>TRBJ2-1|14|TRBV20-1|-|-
TGCAGTGCTAGATTTTCCCGGCCCAACAATGAGCAGTTCTTC
CSARFSRPNNEQFF
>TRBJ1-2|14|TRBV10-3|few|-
TGTGCCATCAGCGCAGGGGTGGGTAACTATGGCTACACCTTC
CAISAGVGNYGYTF
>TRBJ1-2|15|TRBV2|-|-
TGTGCCAGCAACCTCGGGGCAGGAGTATCCTATGGCTACACCTTC
CASNLGAGVSYGYTF
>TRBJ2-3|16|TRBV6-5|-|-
TGTGCCAGCAGTTACTCGTTGACAGGTACCACAGATACGCAGTATTTT
CASSYSLTGTTDTQYF
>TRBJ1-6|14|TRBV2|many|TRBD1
TGTGCCAGCAGAGGACAGGGAATGGGTTCACCCCTCCACTTT
CASRGQGMGSPLHF
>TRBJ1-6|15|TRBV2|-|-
TGTGCCAGCACCTGGAGCCTTTTGTATAATTCACCCCTCCACTTT
CASTWSLLYNSPLHF
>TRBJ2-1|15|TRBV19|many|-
TGTGCCAGTAGTAGGGTGGGGGGCTCCTACAATGAGCAGTTCTTC
CASSRVGGSYNEQFF
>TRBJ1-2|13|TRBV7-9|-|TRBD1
TGTGCCAGCAGCGTGGACAGGGAGGATGGCTACACCTTC
CASSVDREDGYTF
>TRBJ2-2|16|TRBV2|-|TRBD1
TGTGCCAGCAGATTGACGGGACAGGGGAACACCGGGGAGCTGTTTTTT
CASRLTGQGNTGELFF
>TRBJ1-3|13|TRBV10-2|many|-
TGCGCCAGCAGAAGCTACTCTGGAAACACCATATATTTT
CASRSYSGNTIYF
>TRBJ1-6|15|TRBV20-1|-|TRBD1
TGCAGTGCTAGAGGCCCGGGACAGGATAATTCACCCCTCCACTTT
CSARGPGQDNSPLHF
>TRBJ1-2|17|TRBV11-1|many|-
TGTGCCAGCAGCTTAGCGCGTTCAGGGGAAACCAACTATGGCTACACCTTC
CASSLARSGETNYGYTF
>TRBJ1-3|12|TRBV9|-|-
TGTGCCAGCAGCGTTGGAAGATACACCATATATTTT
CASSVGRYTIYF
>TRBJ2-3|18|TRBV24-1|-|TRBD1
TGTGCCACCAGTTCAACCCCGGGACAGGGGGCTAACACAGATACGCAGTATTTT
CATSSTPGQGANTDTQYF
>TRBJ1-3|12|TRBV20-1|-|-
TGCAGTGCTAGAAGACAGGCCGGAACCATATATTTT
CSARRQAGTIYF
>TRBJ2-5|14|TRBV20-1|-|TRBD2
TGCAGTGCTAGTCTAGCGGGATTGCAAGAGACCCAGTACTTC
CSASLAGLQETQYF
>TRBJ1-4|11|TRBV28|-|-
TGTGCCAGCAGCTCTACAGGTTTGGTGTTTTTT
CASSSTGLVFF
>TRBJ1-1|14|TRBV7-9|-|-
TGTGCCAGCAGCTTAAAGACTGAGGGCACTGAAGCTTTCTTT
CASSLKTEGTEAFF
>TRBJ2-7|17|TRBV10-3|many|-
TGTGCCATCAGTGAGTCAACGGGACTTCTCGGCTCCTACGAGCAGTACTTC
CAISESTGLLGSYEQYF
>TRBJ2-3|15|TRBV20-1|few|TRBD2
TGCAGTGCTAGATATCTGGCGGGGGTTACAGATACGCAGTATTTT
CSARYLAGVTDTQYF
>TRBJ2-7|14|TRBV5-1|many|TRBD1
TGCGCCAGCAGCTTGGCGGCAGGGGGCTACGAGCAGTACTTC
CASSLAAGGYEQYF
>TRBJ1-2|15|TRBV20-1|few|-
TGCAGTGCTAGAGATGGGAGGTCCCTCGGTTATGGCTACACCTTC
CSARDGRSLGYGYTF
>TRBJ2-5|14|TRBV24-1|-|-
TGTGCCACCAGTGATCGGACAGTGCAAGAGACCCAGTACTTC
CATSDRTVQETQYF
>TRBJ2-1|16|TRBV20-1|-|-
TGCAGTGCTAGAGTGGGCGGGGCTCTCTCCTACAATGAGCAGTTCTTC
CSARVGGALSYNEQFF
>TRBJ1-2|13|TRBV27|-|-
TGTGCCAGCAGTTATCAGGGAAGGTATGGCTACACCTTC
CASSYQGRYGYTF
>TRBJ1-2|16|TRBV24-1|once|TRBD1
TGTGCCACCAGTGATTTGGAGGACAGGGAAAACTATGGCTACACCTTC
CATSDLEDRENYGYTF
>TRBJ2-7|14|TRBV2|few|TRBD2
TGTGCCAGCAGGCCTAGCGGGAGACGGTACGAGCAGTACTTC
CASRPSGRRYEQYF
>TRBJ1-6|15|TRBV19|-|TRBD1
TGTGCCAGTAGTATATCGCCGGGACAGGGGACACCCCTCCACTTT
CASSISPGQGTPLHF
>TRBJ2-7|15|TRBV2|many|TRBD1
TGTGCCAGCAGTACCCCCCGACAGGGGTTCTACGAGCAGTACTTC
CASSTPRQGFYEQYF
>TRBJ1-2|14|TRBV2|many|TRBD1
TGTGCCAGCAGCTCTACAGGGGCGATCTATGGCTACACCTTC
CASSSTGAIYGYTF
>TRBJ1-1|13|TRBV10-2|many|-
TGCGCCAGCAGTGAGACCAGGGACACTGAAGCTTTCTTT
CASSETRDTEAFF
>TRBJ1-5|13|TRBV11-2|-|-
TGTGCCAGCAGAAGCGGGAGCACAGATACGCAGCATTTT
CASRSGSTDTQHF
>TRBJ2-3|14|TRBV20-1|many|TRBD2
TGCAGTGCCGCCCAGGGACTAGCTGCAGATACGCAGTATTTT
CSAAQGLAADTQYF
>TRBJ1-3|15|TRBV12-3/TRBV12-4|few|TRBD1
TGTGCCAGCACCGGGACAGGGGGCCCTGGAAACACCATATATTTT
CASTGTGGPGNTIYF
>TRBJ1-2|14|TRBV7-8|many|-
TGTGCCAGCAGCTTATCCGACAGAGCCTATGGCTACACCTTC
CASSLSDRAYGYTF
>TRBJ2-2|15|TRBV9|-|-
TGTGCCAGCAGCTCGAGGGGTGCGAACACCGGGGAGCTGTTTTTT
CASSSRGANTGELFF
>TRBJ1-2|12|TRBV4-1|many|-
TGCGCCAGCAGCCAACTTCTTTTTGGCTACACCTTC
CASSQLLFGYTF
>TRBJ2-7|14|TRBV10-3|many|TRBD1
TGTGCCATCAGAGGACAGGAAAGGGGCTACGAGCAGTACTTC
CAIRGQERGYEQYF
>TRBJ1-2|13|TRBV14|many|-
TGTGCCAGCAGCCCTCGGACCTCCTATGGCTACACCTTC
CASSPRTSYGYTF
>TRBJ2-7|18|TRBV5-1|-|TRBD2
TGCGCCAGCAGCTCGAGTGAGGTGATAGCGGGAGTCCCCCACGAGCAGTACTTC
CASSSSEVIAGVPHEQYF
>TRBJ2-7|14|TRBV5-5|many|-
TGTGCCAGCAGCCGCCGGGACTTTACCTACGAGCAGTACTTC
CASSRRDFTYEQYF
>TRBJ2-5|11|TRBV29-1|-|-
TGCAGCGTTGATGGGGCAGAGACCCAGTACTTC
CSVDGAETQYF
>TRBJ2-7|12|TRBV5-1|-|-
TGCGCCAGCAGCCGGCAGGGATACGAGCAGTGCTTC
CASSRQGYEQCF
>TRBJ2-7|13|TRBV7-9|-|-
TGTGCCAGCAGCTCACAGAAAGGGGACGAGCAGTACTTC
CASSSQKGDEQYF
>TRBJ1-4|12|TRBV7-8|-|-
TGTGCCAGCCAGGCAGGGTATGAAAAACTGTTTTTT
CASQAGYEKLFF
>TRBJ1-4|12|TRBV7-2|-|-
TGTGCCAGCAGCTCACTTGGGGAAAAACTGTTTTTT
CASSSLGEKLFF